This TCR beta chain stems from a study of blood T cells in healthy people across ages. The use of a sample-barcoded 5' primer and a J-beta primer mix characterized a second PCR of roughly 6 to 11 cycles. TCRdb reprocessed the 5' RACE reads with MiXCR, giving one entry per CDR3 protein. Of about 670,000 distinct CDR3 sequences in the sample, 40% to 45% were seen once. This CDR3 is 15 amino acids long. J lost 2 bases, V lost 6 bases, and 4 bases had no gene match. Germline lookup yields CDR1 MNHEY and CDR2 SVGAGI. General study findings and limits: Unsorted PBMC material precluded a definitive naive versus antigen-experienced comparison.

A note on this clonotype: The antigen is unknown. Since no conserved phenylalanine or tryptophan closes the CDR3, a read error is the likely cause.

This chain connects TRBV6-5 to TRBJ2-6; TRBD2 matches 7 bases. This TCR was recovered from a man of 80 years or more in good health. Sequenced: blood. This CDR3 is CASSNRGAGANVLTL. In DNA, the CDR3 is TGTGCCAGCAGCAACCGGGGGGCTGGGGCCAACGTCCTGACTTTA.